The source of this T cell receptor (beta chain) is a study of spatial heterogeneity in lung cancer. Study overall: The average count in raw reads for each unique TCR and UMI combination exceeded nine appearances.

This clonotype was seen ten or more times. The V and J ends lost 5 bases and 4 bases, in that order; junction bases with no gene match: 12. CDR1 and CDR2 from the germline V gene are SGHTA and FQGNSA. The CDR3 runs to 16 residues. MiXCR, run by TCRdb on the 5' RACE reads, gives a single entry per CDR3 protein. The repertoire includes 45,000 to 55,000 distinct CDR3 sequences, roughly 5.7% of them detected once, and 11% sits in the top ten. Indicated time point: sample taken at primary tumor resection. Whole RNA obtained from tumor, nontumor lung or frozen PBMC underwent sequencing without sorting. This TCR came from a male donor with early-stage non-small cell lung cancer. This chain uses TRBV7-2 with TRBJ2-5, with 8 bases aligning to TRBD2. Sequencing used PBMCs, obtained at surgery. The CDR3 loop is CASSDRGSGSGETQYF. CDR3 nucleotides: TGTGCCAGCAGCGATCGGGGCAGCGGGAGTGGAGAGACCCAGTACTTC.